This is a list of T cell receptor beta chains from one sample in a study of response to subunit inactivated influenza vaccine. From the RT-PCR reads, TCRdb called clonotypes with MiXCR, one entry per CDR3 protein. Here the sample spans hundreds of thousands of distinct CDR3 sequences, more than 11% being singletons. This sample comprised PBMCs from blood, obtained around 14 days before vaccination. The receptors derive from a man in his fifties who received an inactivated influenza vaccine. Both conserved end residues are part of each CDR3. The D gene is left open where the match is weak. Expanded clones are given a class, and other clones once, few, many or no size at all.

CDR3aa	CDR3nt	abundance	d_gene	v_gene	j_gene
CSAIGTSGGNIQYF	TGCAGTGCTATTGGGACTAGCGGGGGAAACATTCAGTACTTC	NA	TRBD2	TRBV20-1	TRBJ2-4
CASSLGSTETFNEQFF	TGTGCCAGCAGCTTAGGGTCGACCGAAACTTTCAATGAGCAGTTCTTC	few	NA	TRBV7-6	TRBJ2-1
CASSQDFFQGTNTGELFF	TGCGCCAGCAGCCAAGACTTTTTCCAGGGAACTAACACCGGGGAGCTGTTTTTT	many	NA	TRBV4-3	TRBJ2-2
CASSFGQGTHNEKLFF	TGTGCCAGCAGTTTTGGACAGGGCACCCACAATGAAAAACTGTTTTTT	NA	TRBD1	TRBV12-3/TRBV12-4	TRBJ1-4
CRADINEQFF	TGCAGGGCCGATATCAATGAGCAGTTCTTC	few	NA	TRBV29-1	TRBJ2-1
CASRDTGYVDEQYF	TGTGCCAGCAGGGATACAGGGTATGTCGACGAGCAGTACTTC	NA	NA	TRBV6-2/TRBV6-3	TRBJ2-7
CSAGLAGAPTQYF	TGCAGTGCTGGCCTAGCGGGGGCTCCGACCCAGTACTTC	few	TRBD2	TRBV20-1	TRBJ2-5
CASSQDHPGSSYNEQFF	TGCGCCAGCAGCCAAGACCACCCGGGTAGCTCCTACAATGAGCAGTTCTTC	few	NA	TRBV4-3	TRBJ2-1
CASSGRIYEQYF	TGTGCCAGTTCCGGGCGGATCTACGAGCAGTACTTC	many	NA	TRBV28	TRBJ2-7
CASSAGQAQETQYF	TGTGCCAGCAGTGCCGGACAGGCTCAAGAGACCCAGTACTTC	NA	TRBD1	TRBV6-1	TRBJ2-5
CASSAQGVTTGANVLTF	TGTGCCAGCAGCGCACAGGGGGTGACGACTGGGGCCAACGTCCTGACTTTC	NA	TRBD1	TRBV11-2	TRBJ2-6
CASSRLAGVNEQFF	TGTGCCAGCAGTCGACTAGCGGGGGTCAATGAGCAGTTCTTC	many	TRBD2	TRBV27	TRBJ2-1
CASTLGLGRSNTEAFF	TGTGCCAGCACCCTCGGGTTAGGACGGTCGAACACTGAAGCTTTCTTT	few	NA	TRBV12-3/TRBV12-4	TRBJ1-1
CAISENRAFTDTQYF	TGTGCCATCAGTGAAAACAGGGCCTTCACAGATACGCAGTATTTT	few	NA	TRBV10-3	TRBJ2-3
CASSLELAGGYTQYF	TGTGCCAGCAGCTTGGAACTAGCGGGAGGTTATACGCAGTATTTT	NA	TRBD2	TRBV5-5	TRBJ2-3
CATSPRGVGNTEAFF	TGTGCCACCAGCCCGCGGGGGGTGGGGAACACTGAAGCTTTCTTT	once	NA	TRBV15	TRBJ1-1
CASSIFGTQYF	TGTGCCAGTAGTATATTCGGGACCCAGTACTTC	NA	NA	TRBV19	TRBJ2-5
CASSSPPAGDYEQYF	TGTGCCAGCAGTTCCCCCCCAGCAGGGGACTACGAGCAGTACTTC	NA	NA	TRBV28	TRBJ2-7
CASSGLRGTEAFF	TGTGCCAGCAGTGGCCTCCGGGGCACTGAAGCTTTCTTT	many	NA	TRBV6-1	TRBJ1-1
CASSLNGGSGEKLFF	TGTGCCAGCAGCCTGAATGGGGGATCGGGTGAAAAACTGTTTTTT	few	NA	TRBV7-2	TRBJ1-4
CASSYLKSQETQYF	TGTGCCAGCAGTTACCTCAAGAGTCAAGAGACCCAGTACTTC	NA	NA	TRBV6-2/TRBV6-3	TRBJ2-5
CASSQTGQLSSYNSPLHF	TGTGCCAGCAGCCAAACGGGACAGTTAAGCTCCTATAATTCACCCCTCCACTTT	few	TRBD1	TRBV16	TRBJ1-6
CATSRGSGRADNEQFF	TGTGCCACCAGCAGAGGTAGCGGGAGGGCCGACAATGAGCAGTTCTTC	NA	TRBD2	TRBV15	TRBJ2-1
CASSVRDNYGYTF	TGTGCCAGCAGTGTTCGGGACAACTATGGCTACACCTTC	few	NA	TRBV2	TRBJ1-2
CASSYDRVGEQFF	TGCGCCAGCAGCTACGACAGGGTAGGTGAGCAGTTCTTC	NA	TRBD1	TRBV5-1	TRBJ2-1
CASSLRQGPRGEQFF	TGCGCCAGCAGCTTGAGACAGGGTCCTAGGGGGGAGCAGTTCTTC	many	TRBD1	TRBV5-1	TRBJ2-1
CASSQDRDSKYNEQFF	TGTGCCAGCAGCCAAGACCGGGACTCGAAGTACAATGAGCAGTTCTTC	NA	NA	TRBV4-2	TRBJ2-1
CSASVQADTQYF	TGCAGTGCTAGCGTCCAGGCCGATACGCAGTATTTT	few	NA	TRBV20-1	TRBJ2-3
CASSLDIAGPNEQFF	TGTGCCAGCAGCTTGGATATAGCGGGACCGAATGAGCAGTTCTTC	NA	TRBD2	TRBV7-3	TRBJ2-1
CASSRLWDQPQHF	TGTGCCAGCAGTCGGCTTTGGGATCAGCCCCAGCATTTT	many	NA	TRBV6-2/TRBV6-3	TRBJ1-5
CASSDPIRRQGAQETQYF	TGTGCCAGCAGTGATCCTATTCGACGACAGGGGGCTCAAGAGACCCAGTACTTC	many	TRBD1	TRBV2	TRBJ2-5
CSARSRAGTYEQYF	TGCAGTGCTAGGTCACGGGCGGGCACCTACGAGCAGTACTTC	few	NA	TRBV20-1	TRBJ2-7
CASSEGRHRSGNEQFF	TGTGCCAGCAGTGAAGGACGACACAGGTCGGGAAATGAGCAGTTCTTC	many	NA	TRBV2	TRBJ2-1
CSANRQARAFYNEQFF	TGCAGTGCTAATCGACAGGCCAGGGCTTTCTACAATGAGCAGTTCTTC	NA	NA	TRBV20-1	TRBJ2-1
CATSRGPGGYGYTF	TGTGCCACCAGTAGAGGGCCAGGGGGCTATGGCTACACCTTC	few	TRBD1	TRBV15	TRBJ1-2
CASSYKQGSTGELFF	TGTGCCAGCAGCTATAAACAGGGGAGCACCGGGGAGCTGTTTTTT	NA	TRBD1	TRBV12-3/TRBV12-4	TRBJ2-2
CASSSTRYSYNEQFF	TGTGCCAGCAGCTCAACCCGTTACTCCTACAATGAGCAGTTCTTC	many	NA	TRBV7-2	TRBJ2-1
CSARWGTGGYEQYF	TGCAGTGCTAGATGGGGGACAGGGGGGTACGAGCAGTACTTC	NA	TRBD1	TRBV20-1	TRBJ2-7
CASSLGRGGYEQYF	TGTGCCAGCAGCTTAGGACGGGGAGGGTACGAGCAGTACTTC	NA	TRBD2	TRBV7-6	TRBJ2-7
CASSSGGGEQFF	TGCGCCAGCAGCTCAGGGGGCGGTGAGCAGTTCTTC	few	TRBD1	TRBV5-1	TRBJ2-1
CASSQDRGVWNTEAFF	TGTGCCAGCAGCCAAGACCGGGGGGTTTGGAACACTGAAGCTTTCTTT	NA	NA	TRBV4-2	TRBJ1-1
CASSPGRGGETQYF	TGTGCCAGCAGCCCGGGACGGGGTGGAGAGACCCAGTACTTC	NA	NA	TRBV6-1	TRBJ2-5
CASSWGTPNTGELFF	TGTGCCAGCAGCTGGGGGACACCGAACACCGGGGAGCTGTTTTTT	NA	NA	TRBV2	TRBJ2-2
CSVVPVYQETQYF	TGCAGCGTTGTGCCGGTCTACCAAGAGACCCAGTACTTC	many	NA	TRBV29-1	TRBJ2-5
CASSHQGQDSGELFF	TGTGCCAGCAGCCACCAGGGACAGGACTCCGGGGAGCTGTTTTTT	few	TRBD1	TRBV4-2	TRBJ2-2
CASSLSGPGETQYF	TGCGCCAGCAGCCTTAGCGGGCCCGGGGAGACCCAGTACTTC	NA	TRBD2	TRBV5-1	TRBJ2-5
CASRPTGAGGSQPQHF	TGTGCCAGCAGGCCCACCGGGGCAGGGGGCTCTCAGCCCCAGCATTTT	many	TRBD1	TRBV12-3/TRBV12-4	TRBJ1-5
CAWSTGGDTDTQYF	TGTGCCTGGAGTACGGGGGGGGACACAGATACGCAGTATTTT	NA	TRBD2	TRBV30	TRBJ2-3
CASSIGQSYEQYF	TGTGCCAGTAGTATAGGGCAATCCTACGAGCAGTACTTC	NA	NA	TRBV19	TRBJ2-7
CASFRGLDEQFF	TGCGCCAGCTTCCGGGGCTTAGATGAGCAGTTCTTC	few	NA	TRBV5-1	TRBJ2-1
CASKLGTGSRTRLNEQYF	TGCGCCAGCAAACTCGGGACAGGATCTCGGACAAGACTAAACGAGCAGTACTTC	NA	TRBD1	TRBV5-1	TRBJ2-7
CASRPTGGFNYGYTF	TGTGCCAGCAGACCGACAGGGGGATTTAACTATGGCTACACCTTC	NA	TRBD1	TRBV12-3/TRBV12-4	TRBJ1-2
CASSDPRGLEEKLFF	TGTGCCAGCAGTGATCCCAGGGGGCTGGAAGAAAAACTGTTTTTT	few	TRBD1	TRBV25-1	TRBJ1-4
CSARTSGEGDEQFF	TGCAGTGCTAGGACTAGCGGGGAAGGGGATGAGCAGTTCTTC	few	TRBD2	TRBV20-1	TRBJ2-1